This is a list of T cell receptor beta chains from one sample in a study of Graves' ophthalmopathy and Graves' hyperthyroidism. TCRdb re-called the multiplex PCR reads through MiXCR, storing one row per CDR3 protein. Found here are 300,000 to 400,000 distinct CDR3 sequences, roughly a sixth of them singletons; the top ten hold approximately 13%. The specimen sequenced was peripheral blood. The receptors shown here come from an adult man with Graves' ophthalmopathy. The CDR3 runs from the conserved cysteine through the conserved F or W. D genes are given only for firm matches. Expanded clones get a size class; other rows say once, few or many, or leave the size out.

D gene	V gene	clone size	J gene	CDR3 DNA	CDR3 protein
.	TRBV12-3/TRBV12-4	many	TRBJ2-4	TGTGCCAGCAGTTTTAGGGTTGAAGCCAAAAACATTCAGTACTTC	CASSFRVEAKNIQYF
.	TRBV6-2/TRBV6-3	many	TRBJ1-2	TGTGCCAGCAGTTGGGACCCCAACTATGGCTACACCTTC	CASSWDPNYGYTF
TRBD1	TRBV6-1	many	TRBJ1-2	TGTGCCAGCATGAAACACGGACAGGGGCGTCGGTCTTATGGCTACACCTTC	CASMKHGQGRRSYGYTF
.	TRBV27	many	TRBJ1-1	TGTGCCAGCAGTTTCCGGGAGGGATACACTGAAGCTTTCTTT	CASSFREGYTEAFF
.	TRBV20-1	many	TRBJ2-2	TGCAGTGCTAGAGATGACGGGCGGAACACCGGGGAGCTGTTTTTT	CSARDDGRNTGELFF
TRBD1	TRBV6-1	many	TRBJ1-2	TGTGCCAGCAGTAAGGACAGGGATCTGAGTGGCTACACCTTC	CASSKDRDLSGYTF
.	TRBV7-8	many	TRBJ2-5	TGTGCCAGCAGCCTACCATATGGCGGACAAGAGACCCAGTACTTC	CASSLPYGGQETQYF
.	TRBV28	many	TRBJ1-1	TGTGCCAGCAGTTTAGGTGGTTCGGACACTGAAGCTTTCTTT	CASSLGGSDTEAFF
TRBD2	TRBV20-1	few	TRBJ2-7	TGCAGTGCTAGAAATAGCGGGAGGGAGTACGAGCAGTACTTC	CSARNSGREYEQYF
.	TRBV7-2	many	TRBJ2-7	TGTGCCAGCAGCTTAGCCATAGGCGGGCAGTACTTC	CASSLAIGGQYF
TRBD1	TRBV29-1	many	TRBJ2-5	TGCAGCGCTAGACAGGGGAAAGAGACCCAGTACTTC	CSARQGKETQYF
TRBD2	TRBV19	.	TRBJ2-7	TGTGCCAGTAGTACCGGACTAGCGGGAGACGAGCAGTACTTC	CASSTGLAGDEQYF
.	TRBV12-3/TRBV12-4	many	TRBJ2-7	TGTGCCAGCAGTTTAGGTTTTGGACTCTCGGACTACGAGCAGTACTTC	CASSLGFGLSDYEQYF
TRBD2	TRBV5-6	many	TRBJ2-5	TGTGCCAGCAGCCCGACTAGCGGGGGGGTGGAGACCCAGTACTTC	CASSPTSGGVETQYF